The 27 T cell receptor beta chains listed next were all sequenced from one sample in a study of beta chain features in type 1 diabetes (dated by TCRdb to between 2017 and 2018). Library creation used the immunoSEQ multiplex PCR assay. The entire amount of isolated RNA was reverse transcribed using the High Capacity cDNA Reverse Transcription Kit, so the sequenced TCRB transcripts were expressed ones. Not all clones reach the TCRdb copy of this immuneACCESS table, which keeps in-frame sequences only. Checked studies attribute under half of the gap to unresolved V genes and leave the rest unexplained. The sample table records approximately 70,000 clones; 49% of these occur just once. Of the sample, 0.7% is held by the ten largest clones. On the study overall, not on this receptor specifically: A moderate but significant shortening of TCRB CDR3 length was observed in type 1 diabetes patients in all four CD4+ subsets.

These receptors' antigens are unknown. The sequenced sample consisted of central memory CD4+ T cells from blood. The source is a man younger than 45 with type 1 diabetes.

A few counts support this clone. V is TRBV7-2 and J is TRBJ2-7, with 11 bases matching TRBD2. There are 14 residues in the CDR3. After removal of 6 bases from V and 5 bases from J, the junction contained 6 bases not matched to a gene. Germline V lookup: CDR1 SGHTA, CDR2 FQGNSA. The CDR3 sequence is CASRNSGRAHEQYF. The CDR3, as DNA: TGTGCCAGCAGGAATAGCGGGAGGGCCCACGAGCAGTACTTC.

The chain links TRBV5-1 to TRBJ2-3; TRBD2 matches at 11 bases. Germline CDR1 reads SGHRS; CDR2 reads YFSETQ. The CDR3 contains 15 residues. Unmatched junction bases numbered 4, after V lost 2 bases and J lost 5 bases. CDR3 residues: CASSFSGGARDTQYF. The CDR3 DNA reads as TGCGCCAGCAGCTTTAGCGGGGGGGCAAGAGATACGCAGTATTTT.

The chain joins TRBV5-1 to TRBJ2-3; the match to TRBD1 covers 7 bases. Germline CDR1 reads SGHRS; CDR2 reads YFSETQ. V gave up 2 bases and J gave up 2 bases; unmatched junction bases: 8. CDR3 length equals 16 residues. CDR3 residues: CASSLTGDSHTDTQYF. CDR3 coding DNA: TGCGCCAGCAGCTTAACAGGGGATAGCCACACAGATACGCAGTATTTT.

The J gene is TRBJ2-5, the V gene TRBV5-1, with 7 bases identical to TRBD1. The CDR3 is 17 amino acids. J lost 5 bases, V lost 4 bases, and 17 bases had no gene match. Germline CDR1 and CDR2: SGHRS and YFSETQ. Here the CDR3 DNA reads TGCGCCAGCAGCAGAACGACAACTACAGGGGCGGGTGAGACCCAGTACTTC. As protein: CASSRTTTTGAGETQYF.

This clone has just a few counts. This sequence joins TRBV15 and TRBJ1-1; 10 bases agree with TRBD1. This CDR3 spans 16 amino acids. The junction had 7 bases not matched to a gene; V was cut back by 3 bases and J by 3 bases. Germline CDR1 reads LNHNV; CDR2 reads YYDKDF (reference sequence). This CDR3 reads CATSRGGTGAYTEAFF. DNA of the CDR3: TGTGCCACCAGCAGGGGCGGGACAGGGGCCTACACTGAAGCTTTCTTT.

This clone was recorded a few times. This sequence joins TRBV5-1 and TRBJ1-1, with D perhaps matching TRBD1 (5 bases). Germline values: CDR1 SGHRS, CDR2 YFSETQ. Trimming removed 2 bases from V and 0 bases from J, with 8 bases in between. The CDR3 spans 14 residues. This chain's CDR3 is CASSFGAVNTEAFF. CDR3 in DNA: TGCGCCAGCAGCTTTGGGGCAGTGAACACTGAAGCTTTCTTT.

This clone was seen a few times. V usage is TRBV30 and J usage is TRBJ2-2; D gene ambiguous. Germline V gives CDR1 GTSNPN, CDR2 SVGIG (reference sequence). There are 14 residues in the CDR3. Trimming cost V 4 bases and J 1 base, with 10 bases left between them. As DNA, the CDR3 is TGTGCCTGGATAAAGTACTTGAACACCGGGGAGCTGTTTTTT. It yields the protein CAWIKYLNTGELFF. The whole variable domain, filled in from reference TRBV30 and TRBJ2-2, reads SQTIHQWPATLVQPVGSPLSLECTVEGTSNPNLYWYRQAAGRGLQLLFYSVGIGQISSEVPQNLSASRPQDRQFILSSKKLLLSDSGFYLCAWIKYLNTGELFFGEGSRLTVL.

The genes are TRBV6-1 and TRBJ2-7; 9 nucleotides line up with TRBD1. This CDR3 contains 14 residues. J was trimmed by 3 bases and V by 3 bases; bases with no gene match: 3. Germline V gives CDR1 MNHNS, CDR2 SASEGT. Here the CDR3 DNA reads TGTGCCAGCAGTGATAACAGGGGGCTCTACGAGCAGTACTTC. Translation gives CASSDNRGLYEQYF.

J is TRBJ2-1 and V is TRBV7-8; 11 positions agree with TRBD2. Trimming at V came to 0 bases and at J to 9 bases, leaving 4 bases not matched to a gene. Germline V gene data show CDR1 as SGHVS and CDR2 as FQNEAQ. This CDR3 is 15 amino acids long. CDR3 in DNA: TGTGCCAGCAGCTTAGCACTAGCGGGAGCAGGTGAGCAGTTCTTC. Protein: CASSLALAGAGEQFF. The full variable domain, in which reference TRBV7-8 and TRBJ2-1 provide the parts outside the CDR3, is GAGVSQSPRYKVAKRGQDVALRCDPISGHVSLFWYQQALGQGPEFLTYFQNEAQLDKSGLPSDRFFAERPEGSVSTLKIQRTQQEDSAVYLCASSLALAGAGEQFFGPGTRLTVL.

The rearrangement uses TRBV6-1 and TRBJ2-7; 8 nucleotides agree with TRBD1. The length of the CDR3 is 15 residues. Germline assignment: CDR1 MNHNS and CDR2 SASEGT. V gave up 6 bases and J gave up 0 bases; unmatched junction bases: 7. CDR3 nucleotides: TGTGCCAGCAGCCGCCGGGACAGGAGCTCCTACGAGCAGTACTTC. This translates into CASSRRDRSSYEQYF.

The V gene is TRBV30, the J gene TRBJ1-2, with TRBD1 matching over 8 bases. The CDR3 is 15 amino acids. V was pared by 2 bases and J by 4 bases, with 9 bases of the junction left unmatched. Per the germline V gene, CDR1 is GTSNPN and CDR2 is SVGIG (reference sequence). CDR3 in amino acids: CAWSPGQGFSYGYTF. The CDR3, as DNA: TGTGCCTGGAGTCCCGGACAGGGCTTTAGCTATGGCTACACCTTC.

CDR3 sequence reads: CAISGRPTGAATGELFF. CDR3 DNA: TGTGCCATCAGTGGTCGGCCGACAGGAGCGGCTACCGGGGAGCTGTTTTTT. The rearrangement links TRBV10-3 to TRBJ2-2; D perhaps matches TRBD1 (6 bases). Germline CDR1 ENHRY, CDR2 SYGVKD. The CDR3 is made up of 17 amino acids. Between the trimmed V and J ends, which lost 4 bases and 5 bases, there was a span of 20 bases.

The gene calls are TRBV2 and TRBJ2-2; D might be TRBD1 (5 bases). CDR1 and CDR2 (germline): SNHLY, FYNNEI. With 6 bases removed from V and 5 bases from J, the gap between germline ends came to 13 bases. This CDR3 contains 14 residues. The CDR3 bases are TGTGCCAGCAGGTCGCAGGGAATGACCGGGGAGCTGTTTTTT. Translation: CASRSQGMTGELFF.

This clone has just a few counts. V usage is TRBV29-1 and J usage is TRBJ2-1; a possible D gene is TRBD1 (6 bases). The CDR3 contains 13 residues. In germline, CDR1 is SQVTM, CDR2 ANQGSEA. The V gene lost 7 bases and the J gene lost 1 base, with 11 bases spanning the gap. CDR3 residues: CSAAGVSYNEQFF. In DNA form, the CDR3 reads TGCAGCGCCGCAGGGGTGTCCTACAATGAGCAGTTCTTC.

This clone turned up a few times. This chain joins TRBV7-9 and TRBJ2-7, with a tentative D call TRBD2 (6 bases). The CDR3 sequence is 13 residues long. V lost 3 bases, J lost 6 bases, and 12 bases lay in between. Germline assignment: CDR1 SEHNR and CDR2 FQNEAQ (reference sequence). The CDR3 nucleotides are TGTGCCAGCAGCTTGGGGGGAGTCGGCGAGCAGTACTTC. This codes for CASSLGGVGEQYF. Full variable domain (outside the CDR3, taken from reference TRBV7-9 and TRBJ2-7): DTGVSQNPRHKITKRGQNVTFRCDPISEHNRLYWYRQTLGQGPEFLTYFQNEAQLEKSRLLSDRFSAERPKGSFSTLEIQRTEQGDSAMYLCASSLGGVGEQYFGPGTRLTVT.

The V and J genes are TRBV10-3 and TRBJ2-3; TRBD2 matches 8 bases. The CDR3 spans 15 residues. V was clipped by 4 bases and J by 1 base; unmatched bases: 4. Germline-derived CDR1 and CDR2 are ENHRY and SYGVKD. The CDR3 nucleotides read TGTGCCATCAGTGGCGGGGGGAAAGGCACAGATACGCAGTATTTT. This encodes CAISGGGKGTDTQYF.

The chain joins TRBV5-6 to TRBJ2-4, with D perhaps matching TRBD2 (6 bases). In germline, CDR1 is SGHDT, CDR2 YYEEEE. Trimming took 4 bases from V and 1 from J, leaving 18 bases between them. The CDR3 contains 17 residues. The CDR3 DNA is TGTGCCAGCAGCCGGAGGTCGGAGGGCCGGGCCAAAAACATTCAGTACTTC. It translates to CASSRRSEGRAKNIQYF.

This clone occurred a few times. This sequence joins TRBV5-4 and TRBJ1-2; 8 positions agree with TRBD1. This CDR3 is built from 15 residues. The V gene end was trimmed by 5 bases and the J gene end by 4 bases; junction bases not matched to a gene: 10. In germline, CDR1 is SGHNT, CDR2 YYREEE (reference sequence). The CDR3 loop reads CASSQDRGKGYGYTF. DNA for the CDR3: TGTGCCAGCAGTCAAGACAGGGGCAAGGGCTATGGCTACACCTTC.

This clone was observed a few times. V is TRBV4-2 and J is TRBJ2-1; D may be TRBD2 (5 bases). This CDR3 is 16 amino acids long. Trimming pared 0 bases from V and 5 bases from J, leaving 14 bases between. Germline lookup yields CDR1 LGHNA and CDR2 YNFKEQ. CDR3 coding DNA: TGTGCCAGCAGCCAAGAAGCCACGGGAACCCACAATGAGCAGTTCTTC. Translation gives CASSQEATGTHNEQFF.

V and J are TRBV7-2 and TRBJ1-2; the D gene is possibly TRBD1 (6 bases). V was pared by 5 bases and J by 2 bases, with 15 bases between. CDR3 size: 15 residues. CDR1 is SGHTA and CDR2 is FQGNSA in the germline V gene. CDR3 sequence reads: CASSVTGILNYGYTF. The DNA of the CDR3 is TGTGCCAGCAGCGTAACAGGGATCTTGAACTATGGCTACACCTTC.

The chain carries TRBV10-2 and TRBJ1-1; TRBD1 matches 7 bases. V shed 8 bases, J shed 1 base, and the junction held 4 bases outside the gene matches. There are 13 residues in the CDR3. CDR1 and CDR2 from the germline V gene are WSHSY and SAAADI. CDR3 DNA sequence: TGCGCCAGCTCGGGACAGACGAACACTGAAGCTTTCTTT. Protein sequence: CASSGQTNTEAFF.

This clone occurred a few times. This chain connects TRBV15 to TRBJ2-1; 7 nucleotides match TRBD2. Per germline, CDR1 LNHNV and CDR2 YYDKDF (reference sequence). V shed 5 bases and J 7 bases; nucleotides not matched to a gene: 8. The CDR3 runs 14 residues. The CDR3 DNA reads TGTGCCACCAGCGGGGGGGACTGGCGGAATGAGCAGTTCTTC. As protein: CATSGGDWRNEQFF.

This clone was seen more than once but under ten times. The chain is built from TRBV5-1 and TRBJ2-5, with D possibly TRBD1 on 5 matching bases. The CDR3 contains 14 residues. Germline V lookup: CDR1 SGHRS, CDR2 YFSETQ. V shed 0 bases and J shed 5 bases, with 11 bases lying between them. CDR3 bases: TGCGCCAGCAGCTTGGCACAGGAAGGGGAGACCCAGTACTTC. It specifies CASSLAQEGETQYF.

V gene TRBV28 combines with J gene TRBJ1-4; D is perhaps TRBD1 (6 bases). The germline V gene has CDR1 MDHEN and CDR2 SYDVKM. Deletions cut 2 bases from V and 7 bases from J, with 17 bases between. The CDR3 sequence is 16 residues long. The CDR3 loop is CASSLNWGRDGEKLFF. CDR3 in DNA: TGTGCCAGCAGTTTAAATTGGGGGCGCGATGGTGAAAAACTGTTTTTT.

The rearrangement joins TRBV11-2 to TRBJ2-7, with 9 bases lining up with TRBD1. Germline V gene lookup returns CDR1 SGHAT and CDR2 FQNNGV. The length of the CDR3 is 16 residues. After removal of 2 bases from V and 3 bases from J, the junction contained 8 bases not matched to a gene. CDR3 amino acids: CASSLRSTGGFYEQYF. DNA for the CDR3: TGTGCCAGCAGCTTACGTTCAACAGGGGGCTTCTACGAGCAGTACTTC.

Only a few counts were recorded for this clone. The CDR3 DNA sequence: TGTGCCAGCAGCCCCCTCCGGACAGGGGGAAGGGGTGAAGCTTTCTTT. Translation gives CASSPLRTGGRGEAFF. The chain joins TRBV11-2 to TRBJ1-1; 10 bases are a match to TRBD1. With 5 bases clipped from V and 7 bases from J, the junction kept 13 bases outside the gene matches. This CDR3 is 16 amino acids long. Germline V gives CDR1 SGHAT, CDR2 FQNNGV. Combining the CDR3 with reference TRBV11-2 and TRBJ1-1 gives the whole variable domain EAGVAQSPRYKIIEKRQSVAFWCNPISGHATLYWYQQILGQGPKLLIQFQNNGVVDDSQLPKDRFSAERLKGVDSTLKIQPAKLEDSAVYLCASSPLRTGGRGEAFFGQGTRLTVV.

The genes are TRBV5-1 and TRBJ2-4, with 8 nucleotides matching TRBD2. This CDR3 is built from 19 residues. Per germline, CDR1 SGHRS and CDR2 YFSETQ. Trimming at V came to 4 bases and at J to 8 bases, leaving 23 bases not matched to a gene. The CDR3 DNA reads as TGCGCCAGCAGCCCTGGGACTAGTAGTCGGGGACACCTAAAAGACATTCAGTACTTC. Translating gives CASSPGTSSRGHLKDIQYF.